This T cell receptor beta chain is drawn from a study of blood T cell repertoires in COVID-19. Losses at the gene ends were 4 bases for V and 8 bases for J; bases not matched to a gene: 11. Germline V gene lookup returns CDR1 MDHEN and CDR2 SYDVKM. CDR3 length: 16 residues. The method was immunoSEQ multiplex PCR; TCRdb's version includes in-frame clones alone and lacks a portion of them. This sample has roughly 330,000 clones, with 85% to 90% found just once. This chain connects TRBV28 to TRBJ2-1; 10 nucleotides line up with TRBD1. The sample was PBMCs or T cells enriched from blood (not recorded which). The TCR originated in a young woman who had recovered from COVID-19. The CDR3 coding sequence is TGTGCCAGCAGTTCCTTTCGGGACAGGGGTGGCGATGAGCAGTTCTTC. Translating gives CASSSFRDRGGDEQFF. Full variable domain (remainder filled in from reference TRBV28 and TRBJ2-1): DVKVTQSSRYLVKRTGEKVFLECVQDMDHENMFWYRQDPGLGLRLIYFSYDVKMKEKGDIPEGYSVSREKKERFSLILESASTNQTSMYLCASSSFRDRGGDEQFFGPGTRLTVL.